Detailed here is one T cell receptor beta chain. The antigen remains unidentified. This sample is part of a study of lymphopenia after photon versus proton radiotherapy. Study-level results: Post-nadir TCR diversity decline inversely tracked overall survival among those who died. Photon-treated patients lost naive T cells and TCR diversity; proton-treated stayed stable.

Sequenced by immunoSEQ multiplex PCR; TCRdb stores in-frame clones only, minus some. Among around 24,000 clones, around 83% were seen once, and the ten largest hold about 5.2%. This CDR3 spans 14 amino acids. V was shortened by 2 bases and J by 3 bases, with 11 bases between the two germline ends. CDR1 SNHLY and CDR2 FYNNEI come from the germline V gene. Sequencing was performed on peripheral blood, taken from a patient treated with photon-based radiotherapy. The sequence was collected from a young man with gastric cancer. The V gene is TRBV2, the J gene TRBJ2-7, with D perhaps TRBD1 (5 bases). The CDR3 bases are TGTGCCAGCAGTGAATTACGACAGAGCTACGAGCAGTACTTC. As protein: CASSELRQSYEQYF.